The subject of this entry is one T cell receptor (beta chain). This sample was included in a study of response to subunit inactivated influenza vaccine. TCRdb used MiXCR to reprocess the RT-PCR reads, holding one entry per CDR3 protein. The table includes some 540,000 distinct CDR3 sequences, under 30% detected once. The CDR3 runs to 14 residues. Trimming pared 6 bases from V and 10 bases from J, leaving 21 bases between. The V gene's germline CDR1 is DFQATT and CDR2 SNEGSKA (reference sequence). A further study also used this sample, focusing on T cells expressing NK-cell markers. That publication notes: Beta-chain TCR cDNA was generated via 5'RACE template switching with UMIs. In sorted CD3+CD56+NKG2C+, CD3+CD56+NKG2C- and CD3+CD56-NKG2C+ T cells, TCR beta repertoires were obtained.

This TCR came from a man aged 50 or older who received an inactivated influenza vaccine. The chain links TRBV20-1 to TRBJ1-4, with TRBD1 as a possible D gene (6 bases). This specimen consisted of CD4+ T cells sorted from PBMCs, obtained 12 days after vaccination. The CDR3 DNA is TGCAGTGCGACACCCCCGGGGGCCGTTGGAAAACTGTTTTTT. It specifies CSATPPGAVGKLFF.